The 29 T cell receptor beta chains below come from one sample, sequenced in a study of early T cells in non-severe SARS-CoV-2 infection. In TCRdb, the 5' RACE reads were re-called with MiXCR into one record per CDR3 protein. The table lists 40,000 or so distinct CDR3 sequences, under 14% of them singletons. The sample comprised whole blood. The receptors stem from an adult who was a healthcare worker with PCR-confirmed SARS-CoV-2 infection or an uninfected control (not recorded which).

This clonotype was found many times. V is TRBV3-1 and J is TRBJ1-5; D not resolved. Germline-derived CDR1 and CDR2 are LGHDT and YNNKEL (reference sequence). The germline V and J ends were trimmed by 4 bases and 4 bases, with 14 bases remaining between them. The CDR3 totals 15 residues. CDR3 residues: CASSPTGSRNQPQHF. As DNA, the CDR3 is TGTGCCAGCAGCCCGACGGGGTCGCGGAATCAGCCCCAGCATTTT.

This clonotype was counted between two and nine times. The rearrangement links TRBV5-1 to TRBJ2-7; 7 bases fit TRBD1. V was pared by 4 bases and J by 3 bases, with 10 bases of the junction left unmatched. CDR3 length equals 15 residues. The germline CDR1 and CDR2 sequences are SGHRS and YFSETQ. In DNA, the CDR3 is TGCGCCAGCAGCACGAGTGGGACAGAATACTACGAGCAGTACTTC. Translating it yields CASSTSGTEYYEQYF.

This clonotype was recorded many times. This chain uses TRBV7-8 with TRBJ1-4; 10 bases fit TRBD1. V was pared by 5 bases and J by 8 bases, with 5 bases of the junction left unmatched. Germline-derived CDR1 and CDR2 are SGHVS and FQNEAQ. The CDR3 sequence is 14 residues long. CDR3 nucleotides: TGTGCCAGCAGCGACAGGGGGCTTTTGGAAAAACTGTTTTTT. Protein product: CASSDRGLLEKLFF.

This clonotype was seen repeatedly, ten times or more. CDR3 nucleotide sequence: TGCAGCGTTGATCGAGGACTAGGGGCAGGGAATGAGCAGTTCTTC. It encodes CSVDRGLGAGNEQFF. V and J are TRBV29-1 and TRBJ2-1; 7 bases match TRBD2. Germline CDR1 and CDR2: SQVTM and ANQGSEA. The J segment lost 7 bases and the V segment lost 3 bases, leaving 12 bases of the junction unmatched. The CDR3 sequence is 15 residues long.

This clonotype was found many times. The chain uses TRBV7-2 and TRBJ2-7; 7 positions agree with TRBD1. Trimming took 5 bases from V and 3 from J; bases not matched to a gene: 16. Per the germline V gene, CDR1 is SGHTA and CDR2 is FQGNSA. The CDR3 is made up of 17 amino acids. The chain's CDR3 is CASSLQQGTAISYEQYF. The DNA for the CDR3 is TGTGCCAGCAGCCTACAACAGGGGACAGCGATCAGCTACGAGCAGTACTTC.

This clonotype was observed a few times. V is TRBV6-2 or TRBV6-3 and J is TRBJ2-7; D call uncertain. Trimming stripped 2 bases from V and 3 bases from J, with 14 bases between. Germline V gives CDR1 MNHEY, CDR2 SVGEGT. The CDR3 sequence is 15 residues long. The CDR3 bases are TGTGCCAGCAGTTACGAGGTGCAAGTTTACTACGAGCAGTACTTC. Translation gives CASSYEVQVYYEQYF.

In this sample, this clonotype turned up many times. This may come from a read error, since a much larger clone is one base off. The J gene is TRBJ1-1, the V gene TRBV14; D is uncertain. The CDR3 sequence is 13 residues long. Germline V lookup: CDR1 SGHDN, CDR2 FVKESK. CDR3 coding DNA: TGTGCCAGCAGCCAAAGTCCGAGGACTGAAGTTTTCTTT. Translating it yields CASSQSPRTEVFF.

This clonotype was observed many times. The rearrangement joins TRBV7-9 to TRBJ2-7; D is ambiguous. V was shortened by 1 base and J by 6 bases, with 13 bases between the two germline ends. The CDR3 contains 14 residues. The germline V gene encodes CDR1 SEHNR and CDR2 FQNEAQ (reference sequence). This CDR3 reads CASSLGTVFSEQYF. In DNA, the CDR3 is TGTGCCAGCAGCTTAGGGACGGTGTTTAGCGAGCAGTACTTC.

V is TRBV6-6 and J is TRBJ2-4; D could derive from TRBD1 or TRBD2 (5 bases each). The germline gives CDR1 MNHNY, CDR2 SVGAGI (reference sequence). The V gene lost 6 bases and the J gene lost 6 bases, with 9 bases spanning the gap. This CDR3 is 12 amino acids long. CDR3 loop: CASSPGANIQYF. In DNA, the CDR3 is TGTGCCAGCAGCCCCGGGGCAAACATTCAGTACTTC.

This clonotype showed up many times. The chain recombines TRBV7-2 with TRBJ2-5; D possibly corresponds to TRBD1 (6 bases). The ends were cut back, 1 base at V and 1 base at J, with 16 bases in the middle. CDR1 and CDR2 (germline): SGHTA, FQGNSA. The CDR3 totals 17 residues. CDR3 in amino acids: CASSLVGSGALQETQYF. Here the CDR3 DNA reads TGTGCCAGCAGCTTAGTAGGTTCAGGGGCTCTCCAAGAGACCCAGTACTTC.

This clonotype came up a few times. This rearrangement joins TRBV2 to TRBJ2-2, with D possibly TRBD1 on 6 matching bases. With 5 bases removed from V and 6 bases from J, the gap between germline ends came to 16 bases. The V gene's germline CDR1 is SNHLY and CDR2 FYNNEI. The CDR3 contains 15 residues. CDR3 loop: CASSTQGLYAGELFF. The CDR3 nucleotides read TGTGCCAGCAGTACCCAGGGGTTGTACGCCGGGGAGCTGTTTTTT. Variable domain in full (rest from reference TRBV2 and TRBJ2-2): EPEVTQTPSHQVTQMGQEVILRCVPISNHLYFYWYRQILGQKVEFLVSFYNNEISEKSEIFDDQFSVERPDGSNFTLKIRSTKLEDSAMYFCASSTQGLYAGELFFGEGSRLTVL.

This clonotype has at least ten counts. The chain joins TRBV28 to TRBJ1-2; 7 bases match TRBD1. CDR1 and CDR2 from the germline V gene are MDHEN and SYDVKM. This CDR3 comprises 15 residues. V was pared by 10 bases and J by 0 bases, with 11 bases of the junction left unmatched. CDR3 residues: CATTRDRATNYGYTF. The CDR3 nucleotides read TGTGCCACCACCCGGGACAGAGCAACTAACTATGGCTACACCTTC.

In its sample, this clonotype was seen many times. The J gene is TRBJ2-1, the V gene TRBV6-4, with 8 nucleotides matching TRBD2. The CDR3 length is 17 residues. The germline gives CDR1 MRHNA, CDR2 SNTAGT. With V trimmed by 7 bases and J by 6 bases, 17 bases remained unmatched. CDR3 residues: CASTGGAGRALGNEQFF. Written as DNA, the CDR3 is TGTGCCAGCACCGGGGGAGCCGGGAGGGCCTTGGGCAATGAGCAGTTCTTC.

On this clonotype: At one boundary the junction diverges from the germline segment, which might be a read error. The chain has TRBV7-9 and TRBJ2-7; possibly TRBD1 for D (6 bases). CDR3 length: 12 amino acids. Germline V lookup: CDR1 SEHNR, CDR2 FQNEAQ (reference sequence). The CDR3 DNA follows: TGTGCCAGCAGCTTAGATTTGCAGGGGCGGGCCTTC. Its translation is CASSLDLQGRAF.

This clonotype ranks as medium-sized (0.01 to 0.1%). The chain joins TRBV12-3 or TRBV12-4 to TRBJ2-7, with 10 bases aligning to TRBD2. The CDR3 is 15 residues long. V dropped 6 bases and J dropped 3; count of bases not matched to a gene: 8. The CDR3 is CASSLDGTSDYEQYF. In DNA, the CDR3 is TGTGCCAGCAGCCTCGACGGGACTAGCGACTACGAGCAGTACTTC.

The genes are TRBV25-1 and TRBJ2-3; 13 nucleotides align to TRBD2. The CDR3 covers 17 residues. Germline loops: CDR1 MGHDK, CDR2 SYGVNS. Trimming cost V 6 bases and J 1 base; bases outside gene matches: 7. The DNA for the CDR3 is TGTGCCAGCAGCATGTTAGGGACTAGCGGGGGCACAGATACGCAGTATTTT. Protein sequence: CASSMLGTSGGTDTQYF.

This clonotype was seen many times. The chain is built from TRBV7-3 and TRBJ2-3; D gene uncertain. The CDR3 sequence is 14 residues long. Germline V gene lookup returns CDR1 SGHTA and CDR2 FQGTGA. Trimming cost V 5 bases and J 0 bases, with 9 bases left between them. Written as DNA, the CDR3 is TGTGCCAGCAGCCTGGCTTCTAGCACAGATACGCAGTATTTT. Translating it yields CASSLASSTDTQYF.

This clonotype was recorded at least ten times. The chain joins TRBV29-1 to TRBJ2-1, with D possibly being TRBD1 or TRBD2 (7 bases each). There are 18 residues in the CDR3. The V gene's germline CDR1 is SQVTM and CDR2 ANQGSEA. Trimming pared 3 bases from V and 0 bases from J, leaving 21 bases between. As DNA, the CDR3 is TGCAGCGTTGAGGGTGCCAGGGGGGGTGCGGGCTCCTACAATGAGCAGTTCTTC. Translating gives CSVEGARGGAGSYNEQFF.

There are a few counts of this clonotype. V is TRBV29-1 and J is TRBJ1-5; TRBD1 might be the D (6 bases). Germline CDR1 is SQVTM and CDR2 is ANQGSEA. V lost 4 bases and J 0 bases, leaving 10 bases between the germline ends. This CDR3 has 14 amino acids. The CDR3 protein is CSVAGANSNQPQHF. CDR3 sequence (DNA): TGCAGCGTTGCAGGGGCGAATAGCAATCAGCCCCAGCATTTT.

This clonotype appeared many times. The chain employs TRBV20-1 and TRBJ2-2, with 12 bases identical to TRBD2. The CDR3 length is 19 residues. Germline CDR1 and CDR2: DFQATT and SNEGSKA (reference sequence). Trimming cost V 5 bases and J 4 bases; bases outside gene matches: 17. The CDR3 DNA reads TGCAGTGCTGTCGATATGGGACTAGCGGGCGGGCGGTCCACCGGGGAGCTGTTTTTT. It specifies CSAVDMGLAGGRSTGELFF.

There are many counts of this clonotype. The chain's CDR3 is CASSQRFRGEQFF. CDR3 sequence (DNA): TGTGCCAGCAGTCAGCGGTTCAGGGGTGAGCAGTTCTTC. The chain links TRBV27 to TRBJ2-1, with D perhaps TRBD1 (6 bases). Germline V gene data show CDR1 as MNHEY and CDR2 as SMNVEV (reference sequence). The CDR3 has 13 residues. The V end lost 5 bases, the J end lost 9 bases, and 14 bases lay between the germline ends.

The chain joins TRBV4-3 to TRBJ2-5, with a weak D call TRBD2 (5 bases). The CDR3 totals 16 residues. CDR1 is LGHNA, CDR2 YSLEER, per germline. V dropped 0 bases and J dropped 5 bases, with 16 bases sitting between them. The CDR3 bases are TGCGCCAGCAGCCAAGAGGGATCGGGGATTGGGGAGACCCAGTACTTC. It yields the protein CASSQEGSGIGETQYF.

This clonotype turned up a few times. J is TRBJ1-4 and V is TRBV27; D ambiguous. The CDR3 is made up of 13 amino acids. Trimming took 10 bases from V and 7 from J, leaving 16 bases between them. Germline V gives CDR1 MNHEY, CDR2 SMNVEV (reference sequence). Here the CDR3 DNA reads TGTGCCACCGGGCCCGATACTGGTGAAAAACTGTTTTTT. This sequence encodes CATGPDTGEKLFF.

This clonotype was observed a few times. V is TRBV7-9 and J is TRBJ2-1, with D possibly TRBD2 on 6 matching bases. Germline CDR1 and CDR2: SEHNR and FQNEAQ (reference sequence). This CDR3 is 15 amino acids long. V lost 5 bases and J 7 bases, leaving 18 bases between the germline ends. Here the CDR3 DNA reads TGTGCCAGCAGCCCCCCCGGGACTTCGTCGAATGAGCAGTTCTTC. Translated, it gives CASSPPGTSSNEQFF. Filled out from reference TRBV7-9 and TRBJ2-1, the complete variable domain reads DTGVSQNPRHKITKRGQNVTFRCDPISEHNRLYWYRQTLGQGPEFLTYFQNEAQLEKSRLLSDRFSAERPKGSFSTLEIQRTEQGDSAMYLCASSPPGTSSNEQFFGPGTRLTVL.

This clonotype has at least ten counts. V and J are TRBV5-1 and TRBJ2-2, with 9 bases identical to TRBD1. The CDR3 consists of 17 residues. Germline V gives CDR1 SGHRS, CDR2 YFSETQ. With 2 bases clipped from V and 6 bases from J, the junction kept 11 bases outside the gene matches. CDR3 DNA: TGCGCCAGCAGCTTAGGAGGGACAGGGCCATCCGCCGGGGAGCTGTTTTTT. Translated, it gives CASSLGGTGPSAGELFF.

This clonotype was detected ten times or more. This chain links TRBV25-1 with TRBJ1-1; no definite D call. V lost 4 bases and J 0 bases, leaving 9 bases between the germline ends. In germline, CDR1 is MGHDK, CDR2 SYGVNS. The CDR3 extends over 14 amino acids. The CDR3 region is CASSAPPMNTEAFF. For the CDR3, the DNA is TGTGCCAGCAGTGCCCCCCCTATGAACACTGAAGCTTTCTTT.

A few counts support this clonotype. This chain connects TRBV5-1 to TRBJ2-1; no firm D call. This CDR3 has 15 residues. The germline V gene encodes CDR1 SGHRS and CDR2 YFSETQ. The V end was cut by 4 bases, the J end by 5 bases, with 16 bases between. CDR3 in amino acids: CASSPWSMSHNEQFF. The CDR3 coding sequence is TGCGCCAGCAGCCCTTGGTCAATGTCCCACAATGAGCAGTTCTTC.

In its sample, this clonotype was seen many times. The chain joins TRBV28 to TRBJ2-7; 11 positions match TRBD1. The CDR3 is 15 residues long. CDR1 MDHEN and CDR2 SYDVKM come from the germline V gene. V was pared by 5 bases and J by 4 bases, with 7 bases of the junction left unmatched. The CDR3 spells CASSHGTGGTYEQYF. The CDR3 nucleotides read TGTGCCAGCAGTCACGGGACAGGGGGAACATACGAGCAGTACTTC.

This CDR3 reads CSASTQETQYF. The CDR3, as DNA: TGCAGTGCTAGCACACAAGAGACCCAGTACTTC. V gene TRBV20-1 combines with J gene TRBJ2-5; D unresolved. V was trimmed by 3 bases and J by 2 bases, leaving 4 bases between them. The germline CDR1 and CDR2 sequences are DFQATT and SNEGSKA (reference sequence). CDR3 size: 11 residues.